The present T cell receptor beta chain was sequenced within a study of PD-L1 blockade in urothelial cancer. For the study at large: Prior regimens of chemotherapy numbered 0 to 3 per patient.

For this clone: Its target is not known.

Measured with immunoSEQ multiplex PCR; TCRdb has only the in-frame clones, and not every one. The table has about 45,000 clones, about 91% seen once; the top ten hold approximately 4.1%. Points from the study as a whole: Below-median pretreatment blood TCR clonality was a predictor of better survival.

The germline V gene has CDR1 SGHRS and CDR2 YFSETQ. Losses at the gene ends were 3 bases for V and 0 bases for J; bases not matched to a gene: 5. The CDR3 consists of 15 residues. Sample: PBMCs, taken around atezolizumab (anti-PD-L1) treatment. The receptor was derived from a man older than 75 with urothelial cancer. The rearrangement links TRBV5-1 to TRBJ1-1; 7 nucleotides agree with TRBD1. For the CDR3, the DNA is TGCGCCAGCAGCTCCCGGACAGGATTGAACACTGAAGCTTTCTTT. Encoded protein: CASSSRTGLNTEAFF.